This is a list of T cell receptor beta chains from one sample in a study of cytomegalovirus exposure and HLA in healthy donors. Using immunoSEQ multiplex PCR, the repertoire was profiled, and TCRdb retains in-frame clones only, with some absent. Of about 150,000 clones in the sample, just under 75% are singletons; the top ten hold roughly 1.7%. The sample taken for sequencing was PBMCs. These receptors originate from a woman under 30 in good health and CMV-seronegative. CDR3s leave out the opening cysteine and the closing phenylalanine or tryptophan. D genes are given only for firm matches.

j_call v_call d_call cdr3_aa
TRBJ1-6 TRBV4-3 TRBD1 ASSSQGVQNSPLH
TRBJ2-7 TRBV4-1 TRBD1 ASSPGQGASYEQY
TRBJ1-6 TRBV27 - ASSLSTQRNSPLH
TRBJ2-3 TRBV6-1 TRBD2 ASSEGLAGGNTQY
TRBJ2-5 TRBV19 - ASAQNRGETQY
TRBJ1-5 TRBV7-2 - ASSLTGVSNQPQH
TRBJ2-5 TRBV9 - ASSVRQSSETQY
TRBJ2-1 TRBV5-6 TRBD2 ASSRTSGSAYNEQF
TRBJ1-1 TRBV4-1 - ASSQEGRGFSPEAF
TRBJ2-3 TRBV11-2 - ASSLTSRDTQY
TRBJ1-2 TRBV6-1 - ASSVRDYGYT
TRBJ1-5 TRBV6-6 - ASSFQGQPQH
TRBJ2-3 TRBV6-5 - ASSTTYDTQY
TRBJ2-1 TRBV11-3 TRBD2 ASSLDITSGRADYNEQF
TRBJ1-4 TRBV18 TRBD1 ASSPPPGQGAWGNEKLF
TRBJ1-5 TRBV19 - ASRKEGLLASPQH
TRBJ2-5 TRBV10-3 - AIRQQGEETQY
TRBJ2-7 TRBV6-6 - ASSYRQYYREQY
TRBJ2-1 TRBV5-1 TRBD2 ASSLGVAGGNEQF
TRBJ2-2 TRBV10-2 TRBD1 ASLGQDTGELF
TRBJ1-3 TRBV4-2 - ASSQFSQEPGNTIY
TRBJ1-1 TRBV29-1 - SVRRDGIAGAF
TRBJ1-1 TRBV28 - ATVVSTQAF
TRBJ2-3 TRBV5-4 - ASSLGRRQDTQY
TRBJ1-5 TRBV4-2 - ASSPNHGGNQPQH
TRBJ2-3 TRBV4-3 TRBD1 ASSQDKGTGFTDTQY
TRBJ2-5 TRBV21-1 - ASSKDSVERIRLQY
TRBJ2-7 TRBV5-1 TRBD1 ASSLGQGGPLYEQY
TRBJ1-2 TRBV12-5 - ASGLVPPTGVNYGYT
TRBJ1-4 TRBV5-1 - ASSSDPTTNEKLF
TRBJ2-7 TRBV20-1 TRBD2 SARRGGEQY
TRBJ2-1 TRBV5-1 - ASSLDGGDYNEQF
TRBJ2-1 TRBV7-2 - ASSNLNGGAQF
TRBJ2-1 TRBV12-5 - ASGLWTANEQF
TRBJ2-1 TRBV4-3 TRBD2 ASSQLWTSGGENEQF
TRBJ2-3 TRBV2 TRBD2 ASLLAVGTDTQY
TRBJ2-5 TRBV10-2 TRBD2 ASSGSGRARETQY
TRBJ1-1 TRBV6-1 TRBD1 ASSHRQGNTEAF
TRBJ1-2 TRBV9 TRBD1 ASSGQGLNRYGYT
TRBJ2-3 TRBV29-1 TRBD1 SAGTGTDTQY
TRBJ1-5 TRBV2 TRBD1 ATSGTGHQPQH
TRBJ2-2 TRBV27 - ASTPLAGNTGELF
TRBJ2-3 TRBV18 TRBD1 ASSPDRVTDTQY
TRBJ1-5 TRBV5-8 - ASSQDRSGNQPQH
TRBJ1-5 TRBV27 - ASSPSGWNQPQH
TRBJ1-1 TRBV27 - ASSIRLDSEAF
TRBJ1-4 TRBV5-1 - ASSLEGRRDEKLF
TRBJ2-1 TRBV30 TRBD2 AWSVSGSYNEQF
TRBJ2-3 TRBV6-6 - ASSVAVSTDTQY
TRBJ1-4 TRBV7-2 TRBD1 ASSPGQRNEKLF
TRBJ1-2 TRBV28 - ASRSVRPGLLLYGYT
TRBJ2-1 TRBV5-6 TRBD2 ASSAIGAGGNNEQF
TRBJ1-3 TRBV27 - ASSLRKGGSSGNTIY
TRBJ1-5 TRBV19 - ASRPGGGPLYSNQPQH
TRBJ1-2 TRBV27 TRBD1 ATRQGVYGYT
TRBJ2-1 TRBV28 - ASSPPRRVHEQF
TRBJ1-2 TRBV7-8 TRBD1 ASSPDRGGGYT